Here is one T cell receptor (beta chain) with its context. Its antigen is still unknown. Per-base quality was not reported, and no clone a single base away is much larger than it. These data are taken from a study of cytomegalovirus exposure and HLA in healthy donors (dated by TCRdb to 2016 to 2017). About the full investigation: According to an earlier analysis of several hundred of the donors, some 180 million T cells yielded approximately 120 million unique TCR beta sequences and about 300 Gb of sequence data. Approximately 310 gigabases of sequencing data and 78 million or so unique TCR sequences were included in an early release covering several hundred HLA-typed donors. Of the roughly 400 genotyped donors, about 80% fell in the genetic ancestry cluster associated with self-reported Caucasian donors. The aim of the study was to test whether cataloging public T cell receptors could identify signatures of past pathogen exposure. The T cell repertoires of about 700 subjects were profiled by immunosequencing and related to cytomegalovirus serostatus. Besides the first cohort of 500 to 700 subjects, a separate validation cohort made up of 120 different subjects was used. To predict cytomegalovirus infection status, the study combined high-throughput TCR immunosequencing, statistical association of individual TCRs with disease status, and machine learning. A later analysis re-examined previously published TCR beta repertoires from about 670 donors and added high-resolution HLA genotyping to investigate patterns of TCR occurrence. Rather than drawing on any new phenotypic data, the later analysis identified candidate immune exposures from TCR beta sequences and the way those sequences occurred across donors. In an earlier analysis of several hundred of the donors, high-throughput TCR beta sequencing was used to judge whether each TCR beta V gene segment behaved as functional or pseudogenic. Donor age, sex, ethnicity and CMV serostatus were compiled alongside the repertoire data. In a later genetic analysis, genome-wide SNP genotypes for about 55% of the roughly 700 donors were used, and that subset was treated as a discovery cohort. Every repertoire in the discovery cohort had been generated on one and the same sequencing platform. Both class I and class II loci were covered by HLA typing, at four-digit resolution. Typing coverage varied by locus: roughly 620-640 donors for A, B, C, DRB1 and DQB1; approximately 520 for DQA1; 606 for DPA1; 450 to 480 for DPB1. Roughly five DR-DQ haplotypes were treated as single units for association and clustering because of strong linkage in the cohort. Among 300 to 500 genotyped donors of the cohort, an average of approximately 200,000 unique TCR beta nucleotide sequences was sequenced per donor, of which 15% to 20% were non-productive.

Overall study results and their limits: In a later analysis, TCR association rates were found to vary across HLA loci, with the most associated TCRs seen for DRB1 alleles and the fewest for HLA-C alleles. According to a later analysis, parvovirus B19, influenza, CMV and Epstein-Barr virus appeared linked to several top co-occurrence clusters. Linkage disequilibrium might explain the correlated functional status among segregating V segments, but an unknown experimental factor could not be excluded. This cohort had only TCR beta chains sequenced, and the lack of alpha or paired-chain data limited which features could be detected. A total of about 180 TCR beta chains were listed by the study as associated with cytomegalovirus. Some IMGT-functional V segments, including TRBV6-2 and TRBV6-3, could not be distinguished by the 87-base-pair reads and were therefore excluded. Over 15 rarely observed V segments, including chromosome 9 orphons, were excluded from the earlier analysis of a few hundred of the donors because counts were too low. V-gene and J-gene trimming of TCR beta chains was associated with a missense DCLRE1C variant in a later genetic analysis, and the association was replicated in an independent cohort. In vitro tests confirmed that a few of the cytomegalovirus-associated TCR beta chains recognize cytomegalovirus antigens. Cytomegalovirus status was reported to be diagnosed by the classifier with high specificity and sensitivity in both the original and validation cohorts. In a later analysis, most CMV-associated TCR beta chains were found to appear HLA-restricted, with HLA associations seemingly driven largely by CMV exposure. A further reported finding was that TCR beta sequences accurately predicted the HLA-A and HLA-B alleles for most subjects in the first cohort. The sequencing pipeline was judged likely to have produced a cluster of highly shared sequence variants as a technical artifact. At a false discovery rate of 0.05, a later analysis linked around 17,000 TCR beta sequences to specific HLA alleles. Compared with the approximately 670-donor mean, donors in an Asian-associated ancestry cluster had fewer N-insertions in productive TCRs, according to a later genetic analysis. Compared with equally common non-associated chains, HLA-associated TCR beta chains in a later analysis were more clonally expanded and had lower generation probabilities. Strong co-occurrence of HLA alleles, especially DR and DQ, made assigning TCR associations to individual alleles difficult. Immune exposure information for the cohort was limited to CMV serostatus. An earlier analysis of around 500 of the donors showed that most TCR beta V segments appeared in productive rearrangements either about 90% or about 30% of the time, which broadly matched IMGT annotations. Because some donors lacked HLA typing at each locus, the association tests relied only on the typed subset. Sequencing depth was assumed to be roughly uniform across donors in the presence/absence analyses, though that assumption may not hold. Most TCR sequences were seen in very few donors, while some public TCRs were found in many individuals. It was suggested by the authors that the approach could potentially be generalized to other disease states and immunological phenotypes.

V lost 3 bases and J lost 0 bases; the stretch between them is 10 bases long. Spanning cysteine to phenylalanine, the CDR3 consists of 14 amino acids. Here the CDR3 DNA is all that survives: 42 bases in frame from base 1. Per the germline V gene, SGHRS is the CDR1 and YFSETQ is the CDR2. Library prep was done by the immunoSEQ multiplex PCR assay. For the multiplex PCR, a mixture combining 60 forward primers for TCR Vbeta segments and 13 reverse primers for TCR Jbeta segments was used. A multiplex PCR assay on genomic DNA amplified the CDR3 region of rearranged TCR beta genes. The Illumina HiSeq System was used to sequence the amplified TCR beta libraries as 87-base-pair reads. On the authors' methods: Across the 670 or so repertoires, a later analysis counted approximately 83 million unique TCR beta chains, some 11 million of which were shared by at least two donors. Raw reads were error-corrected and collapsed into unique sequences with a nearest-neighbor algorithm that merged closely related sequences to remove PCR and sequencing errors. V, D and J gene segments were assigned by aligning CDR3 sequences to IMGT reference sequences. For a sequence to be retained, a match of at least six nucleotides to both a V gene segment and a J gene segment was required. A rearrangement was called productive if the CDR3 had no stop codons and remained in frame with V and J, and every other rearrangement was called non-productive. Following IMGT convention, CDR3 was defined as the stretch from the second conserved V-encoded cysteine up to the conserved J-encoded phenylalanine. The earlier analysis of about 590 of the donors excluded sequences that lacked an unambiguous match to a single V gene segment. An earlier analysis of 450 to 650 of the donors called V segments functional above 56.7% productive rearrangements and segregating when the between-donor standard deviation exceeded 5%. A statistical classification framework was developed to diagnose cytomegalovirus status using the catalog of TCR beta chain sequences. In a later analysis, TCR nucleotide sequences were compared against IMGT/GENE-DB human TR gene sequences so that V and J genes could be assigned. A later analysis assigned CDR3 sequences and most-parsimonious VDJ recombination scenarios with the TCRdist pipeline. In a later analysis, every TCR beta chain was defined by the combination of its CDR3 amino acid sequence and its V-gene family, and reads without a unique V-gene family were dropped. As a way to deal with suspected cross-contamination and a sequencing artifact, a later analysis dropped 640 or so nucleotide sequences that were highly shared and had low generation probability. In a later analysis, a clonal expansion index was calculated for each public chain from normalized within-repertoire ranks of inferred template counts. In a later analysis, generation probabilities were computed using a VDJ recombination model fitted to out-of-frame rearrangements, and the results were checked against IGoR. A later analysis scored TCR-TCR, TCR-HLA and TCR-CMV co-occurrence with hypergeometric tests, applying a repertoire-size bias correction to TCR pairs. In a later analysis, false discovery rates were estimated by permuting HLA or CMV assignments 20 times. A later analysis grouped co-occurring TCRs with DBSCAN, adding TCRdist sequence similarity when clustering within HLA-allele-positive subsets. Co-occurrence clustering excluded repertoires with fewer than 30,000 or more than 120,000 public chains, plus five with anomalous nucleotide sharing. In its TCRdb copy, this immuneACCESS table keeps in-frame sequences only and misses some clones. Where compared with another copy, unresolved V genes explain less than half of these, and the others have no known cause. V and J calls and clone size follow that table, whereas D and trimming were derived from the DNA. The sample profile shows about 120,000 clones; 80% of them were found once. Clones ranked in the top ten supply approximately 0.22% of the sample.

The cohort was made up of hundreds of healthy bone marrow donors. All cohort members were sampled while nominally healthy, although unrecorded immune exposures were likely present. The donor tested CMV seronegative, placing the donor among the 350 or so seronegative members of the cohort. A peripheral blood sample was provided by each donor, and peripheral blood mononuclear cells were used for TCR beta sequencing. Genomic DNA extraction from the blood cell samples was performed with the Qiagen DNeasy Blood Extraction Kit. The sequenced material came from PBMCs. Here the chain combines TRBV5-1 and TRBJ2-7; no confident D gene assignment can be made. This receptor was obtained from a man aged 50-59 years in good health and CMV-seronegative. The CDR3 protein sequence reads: CASSSDFSSYEQYF. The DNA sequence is TGCGCCAGCAGCTCCGACTTTTCCTCCTACGAGCAGTACTTC. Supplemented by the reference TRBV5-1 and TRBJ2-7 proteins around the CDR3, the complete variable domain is KAGVTQTPRYLIKTRGQQVTLSCSPISGHRSVSWYQQTPGQGLQFLFEYFSETQRNKGNFPGRFSGRQFSNSRSEMNVSTLELGDSALYLCASSSDFSSYEQYFGPGTRLTVT.